This TCR beta chain stems from a study of blood T cell repertoires in COVID-19. Authors' data handling: Using reference gene primer amplification, nucleated cell counts were estimated. Profiled with immunoSEQ multiplex PCR; TCRdb holds only in-frame clones, not every one. V and J calls and clone size are copied from that table; D and trimming were computed from the DNA. The repertoire consists of hundreds of thousands of clones, with around 87% occurring once and the leading ten covering 2% to 2.5%. This clonotype was sampled from a woman aged 55 to 70 with COVID-19, enrolled during active disease. Material: peripheral blood.

CDR3 DNA: TGTGCCAGCAGTGATTTAGCGGGGGATATGGCCGGGGAGCTGTTTTTT. This encodes CASSDLAGDMAGELFF. The chain couples TRBV2 to TRBJ2-2, with 9 bases aligning to TRBD2. Germline CDR1 is SNHLY and CDR2 is FYNNEI. The J segment lost 6 bases and the V segment lost 3 bases, leaving 8 bases of the junction unmatched. The CDR3 runs to 16 residues. The full variable domain, its missing parts supplied by reference TRBV2 and TRBJ2-2, is EPEVTQTPSHQVTQMGQEVILRCVPISNHLYFYWYRQILGQKVEFLVSFYNNEISEKSEIFDDQFSVERPDGSNFTLKIRSTKLEDSAMYFCASSDLAGDMAGELFFGEGSRLTVL.